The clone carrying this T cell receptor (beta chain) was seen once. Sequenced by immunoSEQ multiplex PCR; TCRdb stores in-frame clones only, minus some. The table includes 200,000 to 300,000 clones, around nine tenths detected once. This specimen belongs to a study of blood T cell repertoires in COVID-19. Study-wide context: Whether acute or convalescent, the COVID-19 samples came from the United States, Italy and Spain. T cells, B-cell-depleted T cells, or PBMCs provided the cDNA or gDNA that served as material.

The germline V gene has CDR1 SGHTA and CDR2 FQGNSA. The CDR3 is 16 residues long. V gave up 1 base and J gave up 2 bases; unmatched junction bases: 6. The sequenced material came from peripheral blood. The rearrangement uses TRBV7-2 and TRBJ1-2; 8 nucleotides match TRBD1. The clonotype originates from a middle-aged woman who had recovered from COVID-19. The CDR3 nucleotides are TGTGCCAGCAGCTTAGGGGGCAGGGGGCCAAACTATGGCTACACCTTC. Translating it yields CASSLGGRGPNYGYTF.